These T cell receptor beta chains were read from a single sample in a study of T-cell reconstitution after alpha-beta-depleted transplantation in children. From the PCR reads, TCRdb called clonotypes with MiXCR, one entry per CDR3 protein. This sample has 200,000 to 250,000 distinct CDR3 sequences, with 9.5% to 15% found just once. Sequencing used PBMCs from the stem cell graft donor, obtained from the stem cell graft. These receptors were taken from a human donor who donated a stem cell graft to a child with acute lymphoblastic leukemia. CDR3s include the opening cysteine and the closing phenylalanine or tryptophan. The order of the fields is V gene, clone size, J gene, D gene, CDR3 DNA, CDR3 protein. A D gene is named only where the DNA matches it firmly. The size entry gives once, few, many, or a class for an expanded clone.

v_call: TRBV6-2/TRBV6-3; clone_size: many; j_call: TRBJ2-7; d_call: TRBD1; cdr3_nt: TGTGCCAGCAGTTACGGTATACAGGGGGCCTCCACACCTCGCTCCTACGAGCAGTACTTC; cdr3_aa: CASSYGIQGASTPRSYEQYF
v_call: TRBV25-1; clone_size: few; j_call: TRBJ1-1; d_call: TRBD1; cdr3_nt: TGTGCCAGCAGTGAATGGGCTTCCGGGACAGGGGTAGAACTTGGGACTGAAGCTTTCTTT; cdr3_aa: CASSEWASGTGVELGTEAFF
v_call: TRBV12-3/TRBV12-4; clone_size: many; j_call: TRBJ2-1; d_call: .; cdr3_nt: TGTGCCAGCAGCTCGGGGCCTGAGCAGTTCTTC; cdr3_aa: CASSSGPEQFF
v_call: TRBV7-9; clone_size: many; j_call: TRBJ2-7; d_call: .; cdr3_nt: TGTGCCAGCAGCCCCGCCTTAGGGTCCGAGCAGTACTTC; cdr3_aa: CASSPALGSEQYF
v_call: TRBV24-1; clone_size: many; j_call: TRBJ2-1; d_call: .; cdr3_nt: TGTGCCACCAGTGTTACAGGAGACCCTAGCTCCTACAATGAGCAGTTCTTC; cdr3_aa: CATSVTGDPSSYNEQFF
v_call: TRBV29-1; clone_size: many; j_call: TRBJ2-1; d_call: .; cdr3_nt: TGCAGCGCCTGGGGTCTAGCGACATGGGATGAGCAGTTCTTC; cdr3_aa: CSAWGLATWDEQFF
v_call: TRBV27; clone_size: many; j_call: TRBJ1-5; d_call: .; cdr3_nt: TGTGCCAGCAGTTCAGGGTCATCGGGCAATCAGCCCCAGCATTTT; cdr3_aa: CASSSGSSGNQPQHF
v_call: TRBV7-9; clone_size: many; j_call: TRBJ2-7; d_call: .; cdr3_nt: TGTGCCAGCACCGTGGGGAGCTACGAGCAGTACTTC; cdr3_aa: CASTVGSYEQYF
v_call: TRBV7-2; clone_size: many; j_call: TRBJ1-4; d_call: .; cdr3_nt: TGTGCCAGCAGCTATCACAGCTCAGAAAAACTGTTTTTT; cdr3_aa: CASSYHSSEKLFF
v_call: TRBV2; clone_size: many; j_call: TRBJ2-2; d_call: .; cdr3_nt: TGTGCCAGCAGTTTCCAAGGGGTGAACACCGGGGAGCTGTTTTTT; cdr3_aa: CASSFQGVNTGELFF